This T cell receptor (beta chain) was found in a study of response to subunit inactivated influenza vaccine. Each CDR3 protein gets one entry after TCRdb re-called the RT-PCR reads with MiXCR. Altogether roughly 650,000 distinct CDR3 sequences are present, approximately 15% being singletons, with the ten largest covering around a tenth. About this clonotype itself: Its target is not known.

This CDR3 spans 17 amino acids. Germline CDR1 SGHVS, CDR2 FNYEAQ. V was pared by 4 bases and J by 7 bases, with 12 bases of the junction left unmatched. Study-wide results and caveats: Authors suggested that a seasonal influenza vaccination recruits few new T cells each time.

This clonotype was obtained from a man aged 50-59 years who received an inactivated influenza vaccine. Material: PBMCs from blood, obtained 11 to 12 days after vaccination. The chain carries TRBV7-6 and TRBJ2-1, with 11 bases matching TRBD2. The CDR3 protein is CASSSGPSGTSGNEQFF. DNA for the CDR3: TGTGCCAGCAGCTCTGGGCCTTCCGGGACTAGCGGTAATGAGCAGTTCTTC.